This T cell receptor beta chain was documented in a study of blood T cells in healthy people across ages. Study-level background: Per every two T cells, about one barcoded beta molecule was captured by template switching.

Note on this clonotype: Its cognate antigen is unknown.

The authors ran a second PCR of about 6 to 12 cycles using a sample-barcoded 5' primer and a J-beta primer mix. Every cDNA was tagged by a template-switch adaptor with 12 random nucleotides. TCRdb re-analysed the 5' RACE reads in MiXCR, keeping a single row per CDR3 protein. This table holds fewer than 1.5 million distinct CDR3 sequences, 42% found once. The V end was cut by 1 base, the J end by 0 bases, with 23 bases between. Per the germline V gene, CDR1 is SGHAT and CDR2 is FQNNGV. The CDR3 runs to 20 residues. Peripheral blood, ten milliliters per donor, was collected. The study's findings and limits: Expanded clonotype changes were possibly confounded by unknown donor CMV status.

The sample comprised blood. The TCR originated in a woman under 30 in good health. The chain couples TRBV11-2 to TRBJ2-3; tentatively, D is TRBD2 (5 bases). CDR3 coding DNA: TGTGCCAGCAGCTTAGTCCGATGGAGTCTAGAGGGAATAAGCACAGATACGCAGTATTTT. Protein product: CASSLVRWSLEGISTDTQYF.